This T cell receptor beta chain derives from a study of blood T cell repertoires in COVID-19. Study context: Sources were T cells, B-cell-depleted T cells, or PBMCs; the material itself was cDNA or gDNA.

Enrollees, roughly 18 to 90 years old, lived in 24 US areas. Participants' own reports of clinical history determined their cohort assignment. Germline CDR1 is MNHNS and CDR2 is SASEGT. The V end was cut by 1 base, the J end by 0 bases, with 7 bases between. The CDR3 has 15 residues. In the original workflow: Quantification of nucleated cells was approximated via reference gene primer amplification. Clones were sequenced by immunoSEQ multiplex PCR, and TCRdb holds only the in-frame ones, with some missing. The DNA gave D and trimming, while V, J and clone size come from that table. This table holds 200,000 to 250,000 clones, roughly 89% found once. This clone is classed as medium-sized (0.01 to 0.1%).

The J gene is TRBJ1-3, the V gene TRBV6-1; no firm D call. Sample: PBMCs or T cells enriched from blood (not recorded which). This clonotype originated in a woman aged 25 to 45 with acute COVID-19. CDR3 residues: CASSEETASGNTIYF. CDR3 in DNA: TGTGCCAGCAGTGAAGAAACAGCCTCTGGAAACACCATATATTTT.